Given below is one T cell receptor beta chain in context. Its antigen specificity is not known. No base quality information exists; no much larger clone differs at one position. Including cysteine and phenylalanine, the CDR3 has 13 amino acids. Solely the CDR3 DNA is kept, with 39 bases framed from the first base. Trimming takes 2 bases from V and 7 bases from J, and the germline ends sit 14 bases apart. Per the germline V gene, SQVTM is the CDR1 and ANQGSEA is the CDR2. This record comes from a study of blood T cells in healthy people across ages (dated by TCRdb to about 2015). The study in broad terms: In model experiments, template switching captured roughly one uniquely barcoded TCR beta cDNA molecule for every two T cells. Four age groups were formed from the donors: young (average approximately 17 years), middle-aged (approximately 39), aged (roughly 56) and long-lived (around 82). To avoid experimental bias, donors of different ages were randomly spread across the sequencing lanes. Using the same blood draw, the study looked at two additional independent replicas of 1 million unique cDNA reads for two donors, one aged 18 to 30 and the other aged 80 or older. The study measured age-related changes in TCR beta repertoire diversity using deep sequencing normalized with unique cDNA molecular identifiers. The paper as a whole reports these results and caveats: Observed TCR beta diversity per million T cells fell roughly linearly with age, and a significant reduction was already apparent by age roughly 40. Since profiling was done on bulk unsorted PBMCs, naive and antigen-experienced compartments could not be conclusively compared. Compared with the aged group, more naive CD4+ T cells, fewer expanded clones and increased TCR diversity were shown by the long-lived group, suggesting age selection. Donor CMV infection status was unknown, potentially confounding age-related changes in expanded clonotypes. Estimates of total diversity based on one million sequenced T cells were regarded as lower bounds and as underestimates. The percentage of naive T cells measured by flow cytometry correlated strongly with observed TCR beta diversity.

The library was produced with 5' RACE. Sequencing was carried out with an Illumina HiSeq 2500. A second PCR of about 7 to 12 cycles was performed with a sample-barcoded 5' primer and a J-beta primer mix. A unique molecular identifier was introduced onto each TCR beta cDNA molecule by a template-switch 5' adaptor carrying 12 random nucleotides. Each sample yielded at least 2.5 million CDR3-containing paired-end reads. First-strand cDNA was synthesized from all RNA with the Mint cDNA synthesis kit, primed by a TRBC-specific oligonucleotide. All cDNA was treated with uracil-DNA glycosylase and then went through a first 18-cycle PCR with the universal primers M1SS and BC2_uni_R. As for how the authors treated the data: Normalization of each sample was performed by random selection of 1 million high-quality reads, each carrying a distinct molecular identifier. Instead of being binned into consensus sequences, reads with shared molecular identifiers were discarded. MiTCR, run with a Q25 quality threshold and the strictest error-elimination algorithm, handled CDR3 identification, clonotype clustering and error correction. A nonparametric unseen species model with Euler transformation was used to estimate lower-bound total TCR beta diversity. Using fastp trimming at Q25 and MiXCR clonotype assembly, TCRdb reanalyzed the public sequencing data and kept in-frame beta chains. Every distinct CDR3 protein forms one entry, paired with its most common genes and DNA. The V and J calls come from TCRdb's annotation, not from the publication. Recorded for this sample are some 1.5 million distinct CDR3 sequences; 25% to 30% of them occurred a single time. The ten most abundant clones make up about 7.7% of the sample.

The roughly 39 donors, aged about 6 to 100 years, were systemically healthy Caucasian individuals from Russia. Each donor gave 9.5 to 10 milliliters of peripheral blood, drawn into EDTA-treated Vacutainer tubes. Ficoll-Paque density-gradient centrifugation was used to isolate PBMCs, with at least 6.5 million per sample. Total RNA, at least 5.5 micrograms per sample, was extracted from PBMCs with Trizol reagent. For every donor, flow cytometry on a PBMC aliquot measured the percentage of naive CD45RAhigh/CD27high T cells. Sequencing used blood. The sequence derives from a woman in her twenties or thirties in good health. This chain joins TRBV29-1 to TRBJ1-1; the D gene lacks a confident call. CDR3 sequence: CSVERILGGEAFF. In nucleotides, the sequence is TGCAGCGTTGAACGGATTCTCGGAGGTGAAGCTTTCTTT.